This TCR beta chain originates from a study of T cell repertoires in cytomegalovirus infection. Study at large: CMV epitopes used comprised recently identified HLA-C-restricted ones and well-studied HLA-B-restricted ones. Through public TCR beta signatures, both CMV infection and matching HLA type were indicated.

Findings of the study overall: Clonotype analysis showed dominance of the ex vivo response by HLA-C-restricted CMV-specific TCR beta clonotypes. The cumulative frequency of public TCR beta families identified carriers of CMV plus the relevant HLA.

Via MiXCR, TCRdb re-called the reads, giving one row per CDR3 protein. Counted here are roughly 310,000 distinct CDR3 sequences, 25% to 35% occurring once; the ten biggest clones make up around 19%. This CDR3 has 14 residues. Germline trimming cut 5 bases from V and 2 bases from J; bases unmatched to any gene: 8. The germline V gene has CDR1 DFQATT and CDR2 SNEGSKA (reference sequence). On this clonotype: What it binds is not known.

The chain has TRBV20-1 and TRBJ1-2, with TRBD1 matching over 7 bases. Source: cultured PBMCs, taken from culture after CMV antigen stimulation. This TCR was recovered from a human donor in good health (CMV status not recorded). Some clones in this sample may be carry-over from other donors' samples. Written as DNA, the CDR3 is TGCAGTGCTCGGATGGACAGGCGGAACTATGGCTACACCTTC. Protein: CSARMDRRNYGYTF.